The 22 T cell receptor beta chains reported below all come from one sample, sequenced in a study of radiation and T cells in renal cell carcinoma. Time point noted: blood 2 weeks post-SBRT. Treatment specified: 15 Gy SBRT to primary tumor, nephrectomy 4 weeks later. TCRdb's copy holds only in-frame clones and misses some; the assay was immunoSEQ multiplex PCR. The sample gives roughly 130,000 clones, more than 80% of which show up once; approximately 2% is in the top ten. The specimen comprised blood, sampled from a patient whose treatment included radiotherapy and nephrectomy. These receptors all stem from a woman between 55 and 75 years old with renal cell carcinoma.

The J gene is TRBJ2-2, the V gene TRBV21-1; TRBD2, the D gene given by the table, was not confirmed from the DNA. TRBV21-1 is a recognized pseudogene. The CDR3 has 15 residues. The CDR3 coding sequence is TGTGCCAGCAGCAGGGGGGGAACGAACACCGGGGAGCTGTTTTTT. Translating gives CASSRGGTNTGELFF.

The chain joins TRBV5-6 to TRBJ1-4; 7 nucleotides match TRBD1. The CDR3 spans 15 residues. Trimming at V came to 4 bases and at J to 7 bases, leaving 10 bases not matched to a gene. Germline V gene data show CDR1 as SGHDT and CDR2 as YYEEEE. This CDR3 is CASSRYRQGGEKLFF. The CDR3 region has the DNA TGTGCCAGCAGCCGATATAGACAGGGAGGTGAAAAACTGTTTTTT.

The chain uses TRBV9 and TRBJ1-1; D call uncertain. The V gene lost 4 bases and the J gene lost 0 bases, with 10 bases spanning the gap. From germline, CDR1 is SGDLS and CDR2 YYNGEE. The CDR3 runs 14 residues. CDR3 DNA: TGTGCCAGCAGCCCAGGAACAGTGAACACTGAAGCTTTCTTT. Its protein is CASSPGTVNTEAFF.

The table lists this clone with many counts. The J gene is TRBJ1-1, the V gene TRBV7-2, with D unclear. Germline V gene lookup returns CDR1 SGHTA and CDR2 FQGNSA. Trimming cost V 5 bases and J 1 base, with 11 bases left between them. CDR3 length equals 14 residues. This CDR3 reads CASSPRWGNTEAFF. The CDR3, as DNA: TGTGCCAGCAGCCCCCGGTGGGGGAACACTGAAGCTTTCTTT.

The V call is TRBV6-5, the J call TRBJ2-3; 7 bases align to TRBD2. The CDR3 length is 15 residues. With 2 bases clipped from V and 2 bases from J, the junction kept 4 bases outside the gene matches. From germline, CDR1 is MNHEY and CDR2 SVGAGI. CDR3 in amino acids: CASSYRGGNTDTQYF. CDR3 sequence (DNA): TGTGCCAGCAGTTACCGCGGGGGAAACACAGATACGCAGTATTTT.

The genes are TRBV5-1 and TRBJ2-2; D ambiguous. V was pared by 2 bases and J by 2 bases, with 1 base between. Germline CDR1 and CDR2: SGHRS and YFSETQ. CDR3 length equals 12 residues. The CDR3 nucleotides read TGCGCCAGCAGCTTCAACACCGGGGAGCTGTTTTTT. Protein: CASSFNTGELFF.

CDR3 in amino acids: CASSARGGEGNQPQHF. The CDR3 DNA reads as TGTGCCAGCAGTGCCAGAGGCGGGGAAGGCAATCAGCCCCAGCATTTT. The chain combines TRBV2 with TRBJ1-5, with D unclear. Germline assignment: CDR1 SNHLY and CDR2 FYNNEI. The CDR3 is made up of 16 amino acids. The germline V and J ends were trimmed by 4 bases and 2 bases, with 15 bases remaining between them.

This clone was found a few times. J is TRBJ1-2 and V is TRBV7-9, with TRBD1 identical over 11 bases. Trimming removed 3 bases from V and 4 bases from J; junction bases left unmatched: 10. Germline assignment: CDR1 SEHNR and CDR2 FQNEAQ (reference sequence). The CDR3 totals 17 residues. The CDR3 reads CASSFTGTGGSIYGYTF. DNA of the CDR3: TGTGCCAGCAGCTTCACCGGGACAGGGGGTTCTATCTATGGCTACACCTTC.

The CDR3 DNA sequence: TGCAGCGTCGGACGGGGTAGGGAAGCTTTCTTT. This gives the protein CSVGRGREAFF. V and J are TRBV29-1 and TRBJ1-1; D not resolved. V shed 6 bases and J shed 8 bases, with 13 bases lying between them. Germline lookup yields CDR1 SQVTM and CDR2 ANQGSEA. This CDR3 is built from 11 residues.

The CDR3: CASSITGGGEQYF. Written as DNA, the CDR3 is TGTGCCAGCAGCATAACAGGGGGTGGCGAGCAGTACTTC. V gene TRBV6-6 combines with J gene TRBJ2-7; 8 bases line up with TRBD1. Germline V gene sequence: CDR1 MNHNY, CDR2 SVGAGI (reference sequence). The V and J ends lost 6 bases and 6 bases, in that order; junction bases with no gene match: 7. The CDR3 covers 13 residues.

The chain joins TRBV7-9 to TRBJ2-2; 9 nucleotides align to TRBD1. This CDR3 is built from 15 residues. From germline, CDR1 is SEHNR and CDR2 FQNEAQ (reference sequence). V was clipped by 5 bases and J by 1 base; unmatched bases: 2. CDR3 sequence (DNA): TGTGCCAGCAGCGCGGGACAGGGGAACACCGGGGAGCTGTTTTTT. Translating it yields CASSAGQGNTGELFF.

This clone was counted between two and nine times. The chain is built from TRBV5-6 and TRBJ1-3, with D possibly being TRBD1 (5 bases). Germline loops: CDR1 SGHDT, CDR2 YYEEEE. Trimming pared 3 bases from V and 2 bases from J, leaving 9 bases between. The CDR3 has 14 residues. The CDR3 protein is CASSWTGPGNTIYF. The CDR3 DNA reads as TGTGCCAGCAGCTGGACGGGACCTGGAAACACCATATATTTT.

This sequence joins TRBV9 and TRBJ1-1; D is uncertain. Trimming took off 0 bases at V and 2 bases at J, with 11 bases between the two ends. Germline values: CDR1 SGDLS, CDR2 YYNGEE. CDR3 length equals 15 residues. The CDR3 here is CASSVGAVLNTEAFF. CDR3 in DNA: TGTGCCAGCAGCGTAGGGGCAGTGTTAAACACTGAAGCTTTCTTT.

The chain couples TRBV7-9 to TRBJ2-7; no clear D. Per the germline V gene, CDR1 is SEHNR and CDR2 is FQNEAQ (reference sequence). The CDR3 covers 11 residues. Trimming cost V 4 bases and J 12 bases, with 13 bases left between them. The CDR3 DNA follows: TGTGCCAGCAGCTCAGACCGGTCTAGGTACTTC. Its translation: CASSSDRSRYF.

This rearrangement joins TRBV10-3 to TRBJ1-4; the D gene is possibly TRBD1 (6 bases). V lost 2 bases and J 3 bases, leaving 10 bases between the germline ends. The CDR3 length is 15 residues. Germline assignment: CDR1 ENHRY and CDR2 SYGVKD. The CDR3 nucleotides are TGTGCCATCAGTGAGATCGAGGGGGCTAATGAAAAACTGTTTTTT. Protein: CAISEIEGANEKLFF.

The rearrangement links TRBV7-3 to TRBJ1-1; 7 bases line up with TRBD1. The CDR3 has 14 amino acids. V was clipped by 4 bases and J by 1 base; unmatched bases: 3. Germline-derived CDR1 and CDR2 are SGHTA and FQGTGA. CDR3 residues: CASSSSGGNTEAFF. CDR3 nucleotide sequence: TGTGCCAGCAGCTCTTCAGGGGGGAACACTGAAGCTTTCTTT.

The gene calls are TRBV25-1 and TRBJ2-3; 9 positions agree with TRBD2. Per germline, CDR1 MGHDK and CDR2 SYGVNS. The CDR3 covers 15 residues. The ends lost 4 bases at V and 5 bases at J; junction bases unmatched: 7. This CDR3 reads CASSVGSGRLDTQYF. The CDR3 DNA sequence: TGTGCCAGCAGTGTCGGCAGCGGGAGGTTAGATACGCAGTATTTT. Drawing the rest from reference TRBV25-1 and TRBJ2-3, the complete variable domain is EADIYQTPRYLVIGTGKKITLECSQTMGHDKMYWYQQDPGMELHLIHYSYGVNSTEKGDLSSESTVSRIRTEHFPLTLESARPSHTSQYLCASSVGSGRLDTQYFGPGTRLTVL.

V is TRBV29-1 and J is TRBJ1-5; 8 bases match TRBD1. CDR1 is SQVTM and CDR2 is ANQGSEA in the germline V gene. The CDR3 totals 13 residues. The V gene end was trimmed by 7 bases and the J gene end by 7 bases; junction bases not matched to a gene: 9. CDR3 sequence reads: CSAIIQGAQPQHF. CDR3 nucleotides: TGCAGCGCAATAATCCAGGGGGCCCAGCCCCAGCATTTT.

J is TRBJ2-5 and V is TRBV28; 10 bases match TRBD2. The CDR3 covers 15 residues. V shed 6 bases and J 2 bases; nucleotides not matched to a gene: 6. Germline values: CDR1 MDHEN, CDR2 SYDVKM. DNA for the CDR3: TGTGCCAGCAGCTATGAACTAGCGGGGCAAGAGACCCAGTACTTC. Translation gives CASSYELAGQETQYF.

The V and J genes are TRBV6-5 and TRBJ1-4; D perhaps matches TRBD1 (5 bases). Trimming stripped 5 bases from V and 8 bases from J, with 18 bases between. Germline CDR1 is MNHEY and CDR2 is SVGAGI. The CDR3 runs to 15 residues. CDR3 region: CASSVNRPGYEKLFF. Here the CDR3 DNA reads TGTGCCAGCAGTGTGAACAGGCCGGGTTACGAAAAACTGTTTTTT.

The V call is TRBV11-2, the J call TRBJ2-1; D possibly corresponds to TRBD2 (6 bases). Trimming removed 1 base at V and 8 bases at J, with 12 bases between. Per germline, CDR1 SGHAT and CDR2 FQNNGV. The CDR3 covers 14 residues. This chain's CDR3 is CASSLVGGAYEQFF. In DNA form, the CDR3 reads TGTGCCAGCAGCTTAGTCGGAGGGGCATATGAGCAGTTCTTC.

This clone was counted many times. J is TRBJ1-1 and V is TRBV7-3; possibly TRBD1 for D (5 bases). The CDR3 spans 14 residues. Trimming stripped 5 bases from V and 3 bases from J, with 13 bases between. CDR1 and CDR2 from the germline V gene are SGHTA and FQGTGA. The CDR3 region is CASSAQGAHTEAFF. CDR3 DNA: TGTGCCAGCAGCGCCCAAGGGGCTCACACTGAAGCTTTCTTT.